This T cell receptor beta chain comes out of a study of T cells after yellow fever vaccination. TCRdb redid the calling of the 5' RACE reads with MiXCR, one entry per CDR3 protein. Of roughly 520,000 distinct CDR3 sequences listed, around a fifth are singletons. This TCR came from a man younger than 30 who received the YFV17D yellow fever vaccine. This material consisted of PBMCs, taken approximately 20 days after the first yellow fever vaccination.

The CDR3 bases are TGCGCCAGCGGAGGGCGACCGGCCACCGGGGAGCTGTTTTTT. This codes for CASGGRPATGELFF. V and J are TRBV5-1 and TRBJ2-2, with D perhaps matching TRBD2 (6 bases). CDR3 length: 14 amino acids. Trimming took off 7 bases at V and 4 bases at J, with 14 bases between the two ends. Germline CDR1 reads SGHRS; CDR2 reads YFSETQ.